This T cell receptor beta chain was found in a study of long-term antiretroviral therapy in people with HIV. Study as a whole: It was about a decade before the 2015 immediate-ART recommendation that the earliest samples were taken.

General study points: Transplant-donor-level diversity was not reached after ART, though diversity increased. Older ART regimens were possibly in use when the blood was collected between the mid-2000s and the late 2010s.

Germline trimming cut 8 bases from V and 6 bases from J; bases unmatched to any gene: 9. CDR3 length equals 14 residues. From germline, CDR1 is MNHNS and CDR2 SASEGT. Investigators performed immunoSEQ version v3.0 at survey level. Target depth was roughly 35,000-55,000 T-cell genomes per sample. The repertoire was sequenced with immunoSEQ multiplex PCR; TCRdb's copy has only in-frame clones and lacks some. The data contain approximately 30,000 clones, roughly 80% of them singletons. A word on this clone: The antigen is not known.

The source was unsorted PBMCs, collected 0.8 years before starting antiretroviral therapy. The receptor's source is a man between 18 and 29 years old with HIV. The chain links TRBV6-1 to TRBJ2-1, with 8 positions matching TRBD1. As DNA, the CDR3 is TGTGCCAGCGGCCCGGGACAGGCTTTCAATGAGCAGTTCTTC. Translation: CASGPGQAFNEQFF.